Presented here are 2 T cell receptor beta chains from one specimen sequenced in a study of cytomegalovirus exposure and HLA in healthy donors (dated by TCRdb to 2016 to 2017). The library came from the immunoSEQ multiplex PCR assay. A mixture of 60 forward primers for TCR Vbeta segments and 13 reverse primers for TCR Jbeta segments was used in the multiplex PCR. TCRdb retrieved this table from immuneACCESS and kept in-frame rearrangements only. Not all clones are present; in checked studies, unresolved V genes account for under half, and no reason is known for the remainder. The sample table gives tens of thousands of clones. The ten largest make up 3.5% to 4% of the sample. Sequencing was carried out using PBMCs. The receptors stem from a man between 18 and 29 years old in good health and CMV-seropositive.

The genes are TRBV18 and TRBJ1-1; the D gene is possibly TRBD1 (5 bases). Trimming pared 5 bases from V and 5 bases from J, leaving 12 bases between. This CDR3 has 13 residues. CDR1 is KGHSH and CDR2 is LQKENI in the germline V gene. CDR3 DNA sequence: TGTGCCAGCTCATCCCGCCCAGGGACTGAAGCTTTCTTT. As protein: CASSSRPGTEAFF.

V and J are TRBV2 and TRBJ2-5; D perhaps matches TRBD2 (6 bases). Germline lookup yields CDR1 SNHLY and CDR2 FYNNEI. The length of the CDR3 is 13 residues. Trimming removed 8 bases from V and 4 bases from J, with 14 bases in between. CDR3 residues: CASGYQGGETQYF. CDR3 coding DNA: TGTGCCAGCGGTTATCAGGGAGGAGAGACCCAGTACTTC.